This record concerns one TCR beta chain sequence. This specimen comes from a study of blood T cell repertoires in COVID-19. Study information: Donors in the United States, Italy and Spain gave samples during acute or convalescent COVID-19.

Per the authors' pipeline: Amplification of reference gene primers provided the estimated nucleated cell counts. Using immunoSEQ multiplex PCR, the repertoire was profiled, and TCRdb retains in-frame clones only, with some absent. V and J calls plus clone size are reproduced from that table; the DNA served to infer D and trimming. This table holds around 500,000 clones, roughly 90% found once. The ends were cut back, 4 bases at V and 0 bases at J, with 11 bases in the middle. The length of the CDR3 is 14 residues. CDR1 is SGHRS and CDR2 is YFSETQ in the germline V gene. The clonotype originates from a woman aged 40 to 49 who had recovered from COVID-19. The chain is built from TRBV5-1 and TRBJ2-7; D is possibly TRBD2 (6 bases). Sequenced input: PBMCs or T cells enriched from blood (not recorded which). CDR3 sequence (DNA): TGCGCCAGCAGCAGGGAGGACAACTCCTACGAGCAGTACTTC. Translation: CASSREDNSYEQYF.